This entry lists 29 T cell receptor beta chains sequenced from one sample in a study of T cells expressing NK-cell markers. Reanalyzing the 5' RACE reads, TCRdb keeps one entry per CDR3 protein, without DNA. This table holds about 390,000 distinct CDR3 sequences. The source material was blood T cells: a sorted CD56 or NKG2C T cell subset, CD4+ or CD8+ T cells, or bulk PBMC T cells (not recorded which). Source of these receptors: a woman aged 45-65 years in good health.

CDR3: CASSLAGGRSLDTQYF. The chain carries TRBV5-1 and TRBJ2-3; TCRdb's assignment of TRBD2 cannot be checked, as there is no DNA. Germline CDR1 SGHRS, CDR2 YFSETQ. The CDR3 has 16 amino acids.

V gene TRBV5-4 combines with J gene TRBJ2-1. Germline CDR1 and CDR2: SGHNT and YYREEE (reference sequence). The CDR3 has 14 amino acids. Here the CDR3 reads CASSLVRLDNEQFF.

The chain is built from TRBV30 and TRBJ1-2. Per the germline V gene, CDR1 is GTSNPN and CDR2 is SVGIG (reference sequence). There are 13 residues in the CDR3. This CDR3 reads CAWSSLRAYGYTF.

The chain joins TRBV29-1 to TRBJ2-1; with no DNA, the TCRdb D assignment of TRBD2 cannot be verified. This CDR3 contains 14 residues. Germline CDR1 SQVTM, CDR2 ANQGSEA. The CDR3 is CSTRTDLNYNEQFF.

Here the CDR3 reads CASNPPPGGEQFF. The chain uses TRBV6-6 and TRBJ2-1; TCRdb names TRBD1, which stays unverified in the absence of DNA. CDR1 is MNHNY, CDR2 SVGAGI, per germline (reference sequence). The CDR3 totals 13 residues.

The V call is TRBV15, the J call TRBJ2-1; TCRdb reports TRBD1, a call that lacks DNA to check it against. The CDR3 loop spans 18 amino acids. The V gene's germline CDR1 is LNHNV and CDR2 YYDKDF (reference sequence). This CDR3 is CATSRENLGRHPYNEQFF.

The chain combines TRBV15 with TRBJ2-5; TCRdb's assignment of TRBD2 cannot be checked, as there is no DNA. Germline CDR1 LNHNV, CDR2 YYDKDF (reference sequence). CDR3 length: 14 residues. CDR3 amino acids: CATSRTSGRETQYF.

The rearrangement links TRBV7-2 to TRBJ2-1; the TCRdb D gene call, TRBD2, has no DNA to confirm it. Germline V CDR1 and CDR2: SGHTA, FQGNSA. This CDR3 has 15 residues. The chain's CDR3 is CASSLDGALGNEQFF. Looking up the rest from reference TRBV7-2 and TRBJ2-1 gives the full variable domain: GAGVSQSPSNKVTEKGKDVELRCDPISGHTALYWYRQSLGQGLEFLIYFQGNSAPDKSGLPSDRFSAERTGGSVSTLTIQRTQQEDSAVYLCASSLDGALGNEQFFGPGTRLTVL.

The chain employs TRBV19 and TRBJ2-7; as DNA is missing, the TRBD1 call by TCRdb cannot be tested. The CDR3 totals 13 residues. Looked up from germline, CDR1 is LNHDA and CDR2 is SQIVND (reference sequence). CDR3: CATLERGPYEQYF.

The CDR3 is CASSLVLGGTDTQYF. The V call is TRBV5-1, the J call TRBJ2-3; the D gene TCRdb calls, TRBD1, cannot be checked with no DNA. The CDR3 totals 15 residues. Germline V gene lookup returns CDR1 SGHRS and CDR2 YFSETQ.

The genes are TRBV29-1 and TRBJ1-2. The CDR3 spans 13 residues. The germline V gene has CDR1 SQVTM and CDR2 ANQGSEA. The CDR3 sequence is CSVESGTAYGYTF.

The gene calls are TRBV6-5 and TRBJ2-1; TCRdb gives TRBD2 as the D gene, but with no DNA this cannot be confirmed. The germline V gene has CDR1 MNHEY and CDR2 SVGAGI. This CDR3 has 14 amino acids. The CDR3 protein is CASSSRGPAGEQFF.

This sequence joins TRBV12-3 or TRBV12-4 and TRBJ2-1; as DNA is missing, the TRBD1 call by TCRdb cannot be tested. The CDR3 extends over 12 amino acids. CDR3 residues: CASSFGANEQFF.

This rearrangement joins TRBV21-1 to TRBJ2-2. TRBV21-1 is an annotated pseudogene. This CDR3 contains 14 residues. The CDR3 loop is CASSKNGDTGELFF.

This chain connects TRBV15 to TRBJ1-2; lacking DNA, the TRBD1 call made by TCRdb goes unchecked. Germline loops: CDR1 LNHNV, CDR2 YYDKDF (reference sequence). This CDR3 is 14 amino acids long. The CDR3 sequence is CATSRDRGRGGYTF.

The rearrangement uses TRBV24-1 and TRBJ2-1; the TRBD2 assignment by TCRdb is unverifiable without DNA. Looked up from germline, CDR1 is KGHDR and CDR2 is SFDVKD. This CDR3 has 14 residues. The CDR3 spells CATQEGTSRYEQFF.

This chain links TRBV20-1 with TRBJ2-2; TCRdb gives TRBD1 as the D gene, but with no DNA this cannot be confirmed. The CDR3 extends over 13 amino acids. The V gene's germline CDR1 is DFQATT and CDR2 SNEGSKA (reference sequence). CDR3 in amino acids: CSARQGSSRELFF.

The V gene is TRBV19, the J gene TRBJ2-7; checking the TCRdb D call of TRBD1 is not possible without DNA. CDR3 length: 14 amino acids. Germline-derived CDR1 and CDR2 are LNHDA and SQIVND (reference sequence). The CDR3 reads CASSYRGTSYEQYF.

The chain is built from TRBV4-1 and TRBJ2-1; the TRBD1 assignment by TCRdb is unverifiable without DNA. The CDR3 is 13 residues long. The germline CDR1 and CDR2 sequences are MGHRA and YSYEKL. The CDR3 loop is CASSPHPVNEQFF.

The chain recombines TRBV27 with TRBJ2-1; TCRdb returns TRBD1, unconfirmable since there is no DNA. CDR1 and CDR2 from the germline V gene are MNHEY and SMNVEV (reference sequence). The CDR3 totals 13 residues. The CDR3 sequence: CAIRYRGSNEQFF.

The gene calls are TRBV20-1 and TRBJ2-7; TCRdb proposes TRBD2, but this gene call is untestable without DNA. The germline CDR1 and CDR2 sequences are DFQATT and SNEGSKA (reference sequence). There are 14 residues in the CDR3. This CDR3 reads CSADRAGNIYEQYF.

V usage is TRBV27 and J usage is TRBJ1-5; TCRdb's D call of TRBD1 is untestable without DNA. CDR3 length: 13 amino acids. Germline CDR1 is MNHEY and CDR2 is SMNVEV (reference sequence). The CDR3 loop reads CASSLWALQPQHF.

Here the CDR3 reads CASSYSTGLAGGPVELFF. The chain couples TRBV6-6 to TRBJ2-2; TCRdb returns TRBD2, unconfirmable since there is no DNA. Germline CDR1 MNHNY, CDR2 SVGAGI (reference sequence). The CDR3 runs to 18 residues.

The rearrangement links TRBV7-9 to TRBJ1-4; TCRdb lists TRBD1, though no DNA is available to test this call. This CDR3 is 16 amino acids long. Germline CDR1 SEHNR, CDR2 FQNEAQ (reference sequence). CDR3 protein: CASSRDRPATNEKLFF.

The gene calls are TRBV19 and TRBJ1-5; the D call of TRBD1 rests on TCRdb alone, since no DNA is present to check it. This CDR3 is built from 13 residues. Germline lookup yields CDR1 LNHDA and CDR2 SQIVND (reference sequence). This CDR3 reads CASRPPIFGPQHF.

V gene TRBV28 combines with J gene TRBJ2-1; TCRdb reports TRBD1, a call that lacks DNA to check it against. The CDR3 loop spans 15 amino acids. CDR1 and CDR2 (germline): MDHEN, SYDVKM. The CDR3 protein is CASSPVGPRVNEQFF.

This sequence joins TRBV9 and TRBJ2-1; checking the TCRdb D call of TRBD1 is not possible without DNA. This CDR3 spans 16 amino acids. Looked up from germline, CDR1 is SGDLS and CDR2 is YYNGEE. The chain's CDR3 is CASSPQGAGKLNEQFF.

The CDR3 protein is CASSPPEVREQFF. The chain links TRBV7-8 to TRBJ2-1. CDR1 is SGHVS and CDR2 is FQNEAQ in the germline V gene. The length of the CDR3 is 13 residues.

The CDR3 is CASIPVPYGYTF. The chain uses TRBV2 and TRBJ1-2. Per germline, CDR1 SNHLY and CDR2 FYNNEI. The CDR3 loop spans 12 amino acids.